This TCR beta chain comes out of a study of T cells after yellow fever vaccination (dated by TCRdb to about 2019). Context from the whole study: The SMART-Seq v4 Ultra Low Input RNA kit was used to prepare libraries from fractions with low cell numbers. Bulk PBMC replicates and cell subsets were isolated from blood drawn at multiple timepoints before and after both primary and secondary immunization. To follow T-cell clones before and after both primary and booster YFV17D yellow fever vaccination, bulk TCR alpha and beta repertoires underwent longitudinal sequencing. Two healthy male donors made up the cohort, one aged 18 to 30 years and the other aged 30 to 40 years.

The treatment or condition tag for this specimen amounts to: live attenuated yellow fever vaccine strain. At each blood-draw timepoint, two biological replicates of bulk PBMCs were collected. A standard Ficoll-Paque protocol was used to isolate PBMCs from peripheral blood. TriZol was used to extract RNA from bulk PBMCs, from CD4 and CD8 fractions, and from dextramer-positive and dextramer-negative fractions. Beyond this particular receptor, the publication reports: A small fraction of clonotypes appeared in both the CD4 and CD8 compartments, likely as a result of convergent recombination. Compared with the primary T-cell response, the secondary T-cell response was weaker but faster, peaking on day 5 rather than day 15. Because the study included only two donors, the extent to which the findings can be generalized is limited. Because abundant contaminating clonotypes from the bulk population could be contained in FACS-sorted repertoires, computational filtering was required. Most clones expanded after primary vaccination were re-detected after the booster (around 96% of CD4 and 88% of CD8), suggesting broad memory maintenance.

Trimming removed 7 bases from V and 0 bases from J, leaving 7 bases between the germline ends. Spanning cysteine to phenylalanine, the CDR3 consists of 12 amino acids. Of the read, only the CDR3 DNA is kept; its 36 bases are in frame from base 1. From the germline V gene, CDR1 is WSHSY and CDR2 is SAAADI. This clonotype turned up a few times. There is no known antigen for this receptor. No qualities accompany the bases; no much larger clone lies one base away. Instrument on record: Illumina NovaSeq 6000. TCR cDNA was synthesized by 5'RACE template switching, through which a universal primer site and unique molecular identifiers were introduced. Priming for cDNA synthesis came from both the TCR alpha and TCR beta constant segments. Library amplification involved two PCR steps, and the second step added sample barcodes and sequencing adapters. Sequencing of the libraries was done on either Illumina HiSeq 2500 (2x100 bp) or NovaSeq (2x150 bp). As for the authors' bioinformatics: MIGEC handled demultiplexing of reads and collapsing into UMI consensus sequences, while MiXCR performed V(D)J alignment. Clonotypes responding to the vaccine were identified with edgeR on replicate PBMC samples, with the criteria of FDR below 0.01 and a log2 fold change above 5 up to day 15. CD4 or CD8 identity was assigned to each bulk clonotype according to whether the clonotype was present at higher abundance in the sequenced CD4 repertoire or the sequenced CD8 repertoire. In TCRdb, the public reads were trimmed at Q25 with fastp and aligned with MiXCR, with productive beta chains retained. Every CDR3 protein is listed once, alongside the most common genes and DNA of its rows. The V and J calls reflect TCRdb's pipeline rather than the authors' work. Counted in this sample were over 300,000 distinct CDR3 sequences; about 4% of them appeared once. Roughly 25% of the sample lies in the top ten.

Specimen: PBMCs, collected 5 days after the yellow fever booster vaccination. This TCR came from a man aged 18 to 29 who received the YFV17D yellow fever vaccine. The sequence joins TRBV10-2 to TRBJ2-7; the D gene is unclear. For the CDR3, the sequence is CASTHNSYEQYF. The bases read TGCGCCAGCACGCACAACTCCTACGAGCAGTACTTC.